This T cell receptor beta chain originates from a study of T cell clonality in common variable immunodeficiency. Study-wide results and limits: Reportedly, TCR beta sequences from common variable immunodeficiency showed fewer deletions and N-nucleotide insertions.

Trimming removed 0 bases at V and 5 bases at J, with 10 bases between. This CDR3 is built from 14 residues. CDR1 is SGHTA and CDR2 is FQGNSA in the germline V gene. The data were produced by immunoSEQ multiplex PCR, yet TCRdb's version contains in-frame clones alone and is incomplete. Observed in the sample are about 5,300 clones, none of them singletons. CVID meant reduced serum IgG, IgA and/or IgM plus specific antibody deficiency. A word on this clone: Its antigen is not identified. With the read ending 3 residues before the CDR3 end, the germline J gene is used to fill in that end.

The receptor comes from a human donor with common variable immunodeficiency. This chain joins TRBV7-2 and TRBJ2-5; weak D call: TRBD1 (5 bases). Sequences were obtained from peripheral blood mononuclear cells. The part of the CDR3 DNA that was read is TGTGCCAGCAGCTTAGCCAGGGCCGTGGAGACC. Translated, it gives CASSLARAVET. The complete CDR3 reads CASSLARAVETQYF.